The clone carrying this T cell receptor beta chain was counted a few times. Its antigen remains unidentified. These data belong to a study of T cell repertoires in cytomegalovirus infection. Study information: CMV infection together with matching HLA type was indicated by public TCR beta signatures. Regarding the study as a whole: CMV carriers having the relevant HLA were flagged by cumulative public TCR beta family frequency. HLA-C-restricted TCR beta clonotypes specific for CMV led the ex vivo response.

TCRdb recomputed calls from the reads with MiXCR, one row per CDR3 protein. The sample contains 200,000 or so distinct CDR3 sequences, approximately 19% of which appear only once. Losses at the gene ends were 5 bases for V and 3 bases for J; bases not matched to a gene: 13. The germline CDR1 and CDR2 sequences are SGHAT and FQNNGV. CDR3 size: 16 residues. The receptor comes from a human donor in good health (CMV status not recorded). Some clones in this sample may be carry-over from other donors' samples. The sequenced sample was PBMCs. This chain joins TRBV11-2 and TRBJ2-7, with 7 bases aligning to TRBD2. This chain's CDR3 is CASSPLKGGAGYEQYF. CDR3 coding DNA: TGTGCCAGCAGCCCCCTCAAGGGAGGGGCCGGCTACGAGCAGTACTTC.